The clone carrying this TCR beta chain was detected only a few times. The germline CDR1 and CDR2 sequences are MNHEY and SVGAGI. The length of the CDR3 is 11 residues. The V end was cut by 8 bases, the J end by 4 bases, with 6 bases between. The data belong to a study of blood T cell repertoires in COVID-19. Study in general: Sites across the United States, Italy and Spain contributed samples from acute and convalescent COVID-19. The cDNA or gDNA used as material had been derived from T cells, B-cell-depleted T cells, or PBMCs.

In the original workflow: Amplification with reference gene primers provided the estimates of nucleated cell counts. Sequencing used immunoSEQ multiplex PCR; TCRdb keeps in-frame clones, though not all of them. V, J and clone size were drawn from that table, and D and trimming were deduced from the DNA. The sample yields about 150,000 clones, roughly three quarters seen once. This chain uses TRBV6-5 with TRBJ1-3; D might be TRBD1 (5 bases). The sample comprised peripheral blood. This TCR was sampled from a man in his 60s with acute or convalescent COVID-19. CDR3 sequence (DNA): TGTGCCAGCGGGGGGGGAAACACCATATATTTT. Its protein product is CASGGGNTIYF.